One sample yielded the 2 T cell receptor beta chains listed below, sequenced in a study of cytomegalovirus exposure and HLA in healthy donors. 60 Vbeta and 13 Jbeta primers were used in PCR. Profiled with immunoSEQ multiplex PCR; TCRdb holds only in-frame clones, not every one. The table shows about 170,000 clones, with approximately 79% occurring only once. Material for sequencing was PBMCs. The receptors were gathered from a man aged 35-49 years in good health and CMV-seropositive.

The rearrangement links TRBV4-1 to TRBJ1-4, with 9 bases fitting TRBD1. Germline CDR1 MGHRA, CDR2 YSYEKL. The CDR3 has 16 amino acids. V lost 2 bases to trimming and J lost 7 bases; unmatched junction nucleotides: 8. CDR3 in DNA: TGCGCCAGCAGCCAACCTCCGGGACAGGGTGTTGAAAAACTGTTTTTT. Translated: CASSQPPGQGVEKLFF.

This rearrangement joins TRBV2 to TRBJ2-5; D may be TRBD1 (5 bases). The DNA end lines up better with TRBJ2-7; the J call may be wrong. Germline CDR1 reads SNHLY; CDR2 reads FYNNEI. This CDR3 region has 15 residues. This CDR3 reads CASSEALDTPYEQYF. The CDR3 coding sequence is TGTGCCAGCAGTGAAGCGTTGGACACCCCCTACGAGCAGTACTTC.